The clone carrying this TCR beta chain was picked up many times. Its specificity is unknown. This sample is part of a study of T cells in Graves' hyperthyroidism and ophthalmopathy. PBMCs were derived from roughly 9.6 ml fresh peripheral blood. The CDR3 loop spans 14 amino acids. The J segment lost 1 base and the V segment lost 7 bases, leaving 5 bases of the junction unmatched. The germline V gene has CDR1 LGHDT and CDR2 YNNKEL (reference sequence). RNA transcripts were the template for amplifying TCR beta CDR3 regions. An initial round of RT-PCR targeting the TCR CDR3 relied on the HTBI primer set. TCRdb re-analysed the multiplex PCR reads in MiXCR, keeping a single row per CDR3 protein. Here the sample spans approximately 600,000 distinct CDR3 sequences, about 14% being singletons. Study results and caveats: For ophthalmopathy, model prediction preceded onset by a median approximately 6 months.

The sample taken for sequencing was blood. The sequence came from a woman younger than 35 with Graves' ophthalmopathy. The genes are TRBV3-1 and TRBJ1-1, with TRBD1 identical over 8 bases. CDR3: CASNQGAGNTEAFF. For the CDR3, the DNA is TGTGCCAGCAACCAGGGGGCTGGGAACACTGAAGCTTTCTTT.